A selection of T cell receptor beta chains follows, all from one sample in a study of glioma-infiltrating T cells. TCRdb re-analysed the multiplex PCR reads in MiXCR, keeping a single row per CDR3 protein. The sample contains about 380,000 distinct CDR3 sequences, less than 50% of which appear only once. Sequencing input: glioma tissue, nonneoplastic brain tissue, or PBMCs (not recorded which). All receptors come from a human donor with low-grade glioma or glioblastoma, undergoing nonglioma brain surgery, or in good health (not recorded which). CDR3s include the opening cysteine and the closing phenylalanine or tryptophan. D genes are given only for firm matches. The size field is filled for only some rows; it gives once, few, many or a size class.

clone size	V gene	D gene	J gene	CDR3 DNA	CDR3 protein
few	TRBV7-2	.	TRBJ2-7	TGTGCCAGCAGCTTTCACCCAGGATACGAGCAGTACTTC	CASSFHPGYEQYF
.	TRBV27	TRBD2	TRBJ2-1	TGTGCCAGCAGTGCCGGGACTAGCGGGAGCTACAATGAGCAGTTCTTC	CASSAGTSGSYNEQFF
once	TRBV28	.	TRBJ2-5	TGTGCCAGCAGTTTTATGGACCCACGGGAGACCCAGTACTTC	CASSFMDPRETQYF
.	TRBV20-1	.	TRBJ2-5	TGCAGTGCTTACAACTTAGCGCGAAAGACCCAGTACTTC	CSAYNLARKTQYF
.	TRBV7-2	TRBD1	TRBJ2-7	TGTGCCAGCAGCTTAGCCGGGACAGGGGGTGGCGGGGCGCAGTACTTC	CASSLAGTGGGGAQYF
.	TRBV20-1	.	TRBJ2-7	TGCAGTGCTATCGAAAGCGGAGCCACCTACGAGCAGTACTTC	CSAIESGATYEQYF
.	TRBV20-1	.	TRBJ2-5	TGCAGTGCTAGAGATTGGGTCGACATGAAAGAGACCCAGTACTTC	CSARDWVDMKETQYF
.	TRBV6-1	TRBD2	TRBJ2-3	TGTGCCAGCACCGGACTAGCAACAGATACGCGGTATTTC	CASTGLATDTRYF
many	TRBV27	.	TRBJ2-7	TGTGCCAGCGCCCCGTCGAACGATCCCTACGAGCAGTACTTC	CASAPSNDPYEQYF
few	TRBV2	.	TRBJ2-6	TGTGCCAGCATTCCGCTTTCTGGGGCCAACGTCCTGACTTTC	CASIPLSGANVLTF
.	TRBV5-1	.	TRBJ2-5	TGCGCCAGCAGCTTGGTGTCACACCAAGAGACCCAGTACTTC	CASSLVSHQETQYF
.	TRBV6-2/TRBV6-3	TRBD1	TRBJ2-2	TGTGCCAGCAGTTACTCGGGGACAGGAGTCACCGGGGAGCTGTTTTTT	CASSYSGTGVTGELFF
many	TRBV6-5	TRBD1	TRBJ2-7	TGTGCCAGCAGTTATCTAGGACAGGGATCCTACGAGCAGTACTTC	CASSYLGQGSYEQYF
.	TRBV10-3	.	TRBJ2-7	TGTGCCATCAGTGGGACACCGTACGAGCAGTACTTC	CAISGTPYEQYF
few	TRBV10-1	.	TRBJ2-7	TGCGCCAGCAGTGAGTCAGGCTGGACAACCTACGAGCAGTACTTC	CASSESGWTTYEQYF
many	TRBV7-2	.	TRBJ1-1	TGTGCCAGCAGCTTGGGACCTGAGAACACTGAAGCTTTCTTT	CASSLGPENTEAFF
.	TRBV7-3	TRBD1	TRBJ2-1	TGTGCCAGCAGCTTGGTCGGGACAGGGGCCTACAATGAGCAGTTCTTC	CASSLVGTGAYNEQFF
many	TRBV6-1	.	TRBJ1-5	TGTGCCAGCTACGGGATTCGAAGCAATCAGCCCCAGCATTTT	CASYGIRSNQPQHF
many	TRBV28	.	TRBJ1-5	TGTGCCAGCAGCTACCCAGGGTTGGATCAGCCCCAGCATTTT	CASSYPGLDQPQHF
many	TRBV20-1	TRBD1	TRBJ1-5	TGCAGTGCTGGAGGGGGCCAGCCCCAGCATTTT	CSAGGGQPQHF
.	TRBV7-3	.	TRBJ2-1	TGTGCCAGCAGCCCAACCTCTGTAGGGGCTGAGCAGTTCTTC	CASSPTSVGAEQFF
.	TRBV27	TRBD2	TRBJ2-7	TGTGCCAGCAGTCCTCGTAGCGGGTACGACTACGAGCGGTACTTC	CASSPRSGYDYERYF